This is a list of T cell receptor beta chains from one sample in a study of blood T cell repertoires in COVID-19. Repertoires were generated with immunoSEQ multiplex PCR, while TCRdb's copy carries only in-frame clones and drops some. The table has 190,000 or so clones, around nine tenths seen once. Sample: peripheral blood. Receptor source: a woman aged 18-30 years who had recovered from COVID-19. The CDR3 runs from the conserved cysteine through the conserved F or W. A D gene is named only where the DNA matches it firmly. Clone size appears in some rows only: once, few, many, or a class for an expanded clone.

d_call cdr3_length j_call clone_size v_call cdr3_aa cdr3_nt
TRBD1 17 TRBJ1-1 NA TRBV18 CASSPDLRQRGHTEAFF TGTGCCAGCTCACCCGATTTGCGTCAAAGGGGGCACACTGAAGCTTTCTTT
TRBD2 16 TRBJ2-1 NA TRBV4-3 CASSQIGGGRAGEQFF TGCGCCAGCAGCCAAATCGGCGGAGGGAGGGCAGGGGAGCAGTTCTTC
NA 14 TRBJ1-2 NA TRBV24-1 CAAARTAEPYGYTF TGTGCCGCCGCTAGGACAGCCGAACCCTATGGCTACACCTTC
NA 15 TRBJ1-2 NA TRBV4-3 CASSQDLSRNYGYTF TGCGCCAGCAGCCAAGATTTGTCCAGGAACTATGGCTACACCTTC
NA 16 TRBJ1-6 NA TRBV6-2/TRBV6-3 CASSYQQTQNNSPLHF TGTGCCAGCAGTTACCAACAGACGCAGAATAATTCACCCCTCCACTTT
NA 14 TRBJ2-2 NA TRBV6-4 CASSATALPGELFF TGTGCCAGCAGTGCTACTGCTTTACCCGGGGAGCTGTTTTTT
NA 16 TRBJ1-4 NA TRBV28 CASSLRSGTTNEKLFF TGTGCCAGCAGTTTACGTTCAGGCACAACTAATGAAAAACTGTTTTTT
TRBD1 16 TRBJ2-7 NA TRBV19 CASSPLPGQGTGEQYF TGTGCCAGTAGTCCTCTTCCGGGACAGGGGACCGGCGAGCAGTACTTC
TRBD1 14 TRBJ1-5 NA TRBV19 CASSTQGAFQPQHF TGTGCCAGTAGTACTCAGGGGGCTTTTCAGCCCCAGCATTTT
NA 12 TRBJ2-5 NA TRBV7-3 CASSLIGETQYF TGTGCCAGCAGCTTGATCGGGGAGACCCAGTACTTC
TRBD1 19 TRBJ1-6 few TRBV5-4 CASSLAATGGTSWNSPLHF TGTGCCAGCAGCCTTGCAGCGACAGGGGGCACTAGTTGGAATTCACCCCTCCACTTT
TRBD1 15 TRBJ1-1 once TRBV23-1 CASTPTGTMNTEAFF TGCGCCAGCACCCCGACAGGGACAATGAACACTGAAGCTTTCTTT
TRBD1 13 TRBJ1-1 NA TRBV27 CASSLYRGTEAFF TGTGCCAGCAGTTTATACAGGGGCACTGAAGCTTTCTTT
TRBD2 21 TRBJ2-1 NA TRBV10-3 CAISERRTSGHQDRGNNEQFF TGTGCCATCAGTGAACGAAGGACTAGCGGGCACCAGGACAGGGGAAACAATGAGCAGTTCTTC
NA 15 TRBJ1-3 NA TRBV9 CASSVEGGLGNTIYF TGTGCCAGCAGCGTAGAGGGGGGGCTTGGAAACACCATATATTTT
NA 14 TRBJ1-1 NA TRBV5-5 CASSLDPGDTEAFF TGTGCCAGCAGCTTGGACCCAGGGGACACTGAAGCTTTCTTT
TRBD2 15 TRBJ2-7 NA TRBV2 CASTAPTSSSYEQYF TGTGCCAGCACCGCCCCGACTAGCTCCTCCTACGAGCAGTACTTC
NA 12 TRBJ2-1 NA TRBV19 CASSRDLGEQFF TGTGCCAGTAGTCGAGACCTCGGGGAGCAGTTCTTC
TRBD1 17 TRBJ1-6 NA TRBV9 CASSVGESGTGVLPLHF TGTGCCAGCAGCGTAGGGGAGTCCGGGACAGGGGTTCTACCCCTCCACTTT
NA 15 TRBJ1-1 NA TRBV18 CASSPLNSRNTEAFF TGTGCCAGCTCACCACTAAACAGCCGAAACACTGAAGCTTTCTTT
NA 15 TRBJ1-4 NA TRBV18 CASSPQREAWEKLFF TGTGCCAGCTCACCACAGCGGGAAGCTTGGGAAAAACTGTTTTTT
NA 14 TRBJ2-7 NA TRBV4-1 CASSPQGSTYEQYF TGCGCCAGCAGCCCACAGGGCAGCACCTACGAGCAGTACTTC
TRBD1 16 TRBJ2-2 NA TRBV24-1 CATSDFRGPNTGELFF TGTGCCACCAGTGATTTCAGGGGGCCGAACACCGGGGAGCTGTTTTTT
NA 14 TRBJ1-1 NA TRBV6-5 CASSYDSLNTEAFF TGTGCCAGCAGTTATGACAGCTTGAACACTGAAGCTTTCTTT
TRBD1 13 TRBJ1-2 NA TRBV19 CAVKPGRGLGYTF TGTGCCGTCAAACCAGGCAGGGGGCTTGGCTACACCTTC
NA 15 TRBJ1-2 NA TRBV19 CASSTQGRGYYGYTF TGTGCCAGTAGTACACAGGGCAGGGGATACTATGGCTACACCTTC
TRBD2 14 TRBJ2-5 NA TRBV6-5 CASIPGLALETQYF TGTGCCAGCATTCCGGGACTAGCCTTGGAGACCCAGTACTTC
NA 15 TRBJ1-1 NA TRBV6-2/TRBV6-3 CASSYGDVSNTEAFF TGTGCCAGCAGTTATGGAGACGTCTCGAACACTGAAGCTTTCTTT
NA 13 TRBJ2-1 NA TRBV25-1 CASMGGILSEQFF TGTGCCAGCATGGGGGGAATCCTCAGTGAGCAGTTCTTC
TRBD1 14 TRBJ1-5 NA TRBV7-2 CASSHRDRNQPQHF TGTGCCAGCAGCCACCGGGACAGAAATCAGCCCCAGCATTTT
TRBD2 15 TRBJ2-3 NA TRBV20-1 CSASATSGRTDTQYF TGCAGTGCTAGTGCTACTAGCGGGAGAACAGATACGCAGTATTTT
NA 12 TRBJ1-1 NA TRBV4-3 CASSQDYTEAFF TGCGCCAGCAGCCAAGATTATACAGAAGCTTTCTTT
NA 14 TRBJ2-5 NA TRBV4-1 CASSQVGGQETQYF TGCGCCAGTAGCCAAGTTGGGGGGCAAGAGACCCAGTACTTC
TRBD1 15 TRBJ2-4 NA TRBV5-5 CASSRDRGLGNIQYF TGTGCCAGCAGCAGGGACAGGGGGCTTGGGAACATTCAGTACTTC
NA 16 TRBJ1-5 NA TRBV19 CASSMGTGGSNQPQHF TGTGCCAGTAGTATGGGAACCGGCGGGAGCAATCAGCCCCAGCATTTT
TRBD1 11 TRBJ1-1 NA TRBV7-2 CASSLTGWAFF TGTGCCAGCAGCTTGACAGGGTGGGCTTTCTTT
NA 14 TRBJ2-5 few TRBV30 CACSGSARGGTQYF TGTGCCTGCTCTGGATCGGCTAGAGGCGGGACCCAGTACTTC
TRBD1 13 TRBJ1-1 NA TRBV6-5 CASSPSTGGKAFF TGTGCCAGCAGTCCCTCAACAGGGGGTAAAGCTTTCTTT
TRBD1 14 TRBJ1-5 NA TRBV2 CASSVGTANQPQHF TGTGCCAGCAGCGTTGGGACAGCTAATCAGCCCCAGCATTTT
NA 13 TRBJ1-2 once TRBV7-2 CASSFVGRSGYTF TGTGCCAGCAGCTTTGTGGGCCGGTCGGGCTACACCTTC
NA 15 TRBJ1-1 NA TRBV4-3 CASSQSGLVNTEAFF TGCGCCAGCAGCCAATCAGGGCTCGTGAACACTGAAGCTTTCTTT
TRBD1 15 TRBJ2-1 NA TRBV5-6 CASSAGTGVYNEQFF TGTGCCAGCAGCGCAGGGACAGGGGTCTACAATGAGCAGTTCTTC
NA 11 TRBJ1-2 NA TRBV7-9 CASSSNYGYTF TGTGCCAGCAGCAGCAACTATGGCTACACCTTC
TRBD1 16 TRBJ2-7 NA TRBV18 CASSPTIRDRVNEQYF TGTGCCAGCTCACCCACAATAAGGGACAGGGTCAACGAGCAGTACTTC
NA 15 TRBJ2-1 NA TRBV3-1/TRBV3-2 CASSATPIPYNEQFF TGTGCCAGCAGCGCGACTCCTATCCCCTACAATGAGCAGTTCTTC
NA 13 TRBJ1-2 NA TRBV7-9 CASSLAGGKGYTF TGTGCCAGCAGCTTAGCCGGAGGGAAAGGCTACACCTTC
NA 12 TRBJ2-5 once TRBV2 CASSERGGTQYF TGTGCCAGCAGTGAAAGGGGGGGGACCCAGTACTTC
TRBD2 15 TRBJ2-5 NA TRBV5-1 CASSRGLAAGETQYF TGCGCCAGCAGCCGAGGGCTAGCGGCCGGAGAGACCCAGTACTTC
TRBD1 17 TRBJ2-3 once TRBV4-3 CASSQTLTGEQTDTQYF TGCGCCAGCAGCCAAACCCTGACAGGGGAACAGACAGATACGCAGTATTTT